This T cell receptor (beta chain) was profiled in a study of T cells in localized non-small cell lung cancer. The data were produced by immunoSEQ multiplex PCR, yet TCRdb's version contains in-frame clones alone and is incomplete. Of approximately 89,000 clones listed, around three quarters are singletons. The length of the CDR3 is 13 residues. Germline lookup yields CDR1 GTSNPN and CDR2 SVGIG (reference sequence). V was cut by 1 base and J by 7 bases, with 8 bases left in between. General observations from the study: Longer overall survival was linked to higher blood T cell density. Adjacent lung exhibited a median of around 60 among the 100 most abundant tumor clones.

This clone was observed a few times. Its antigen is as yet unknown. Other DNA sequences in this sample translate to the same CDR3. Source: PBMCs, taken before any cancer treatment. This clonotype originated in a man between 40 and 69 years old with stage II squamous cell lung carcinoma. The V and J genes are TRBV30 and TRBJ1-6; no clear D gene. CDR3 DNA: TGTGCCTGGAGTGGGCAGCACAATTCACCCCTCCACTTT. This gives the protein CAWSGQHNSPLHF.